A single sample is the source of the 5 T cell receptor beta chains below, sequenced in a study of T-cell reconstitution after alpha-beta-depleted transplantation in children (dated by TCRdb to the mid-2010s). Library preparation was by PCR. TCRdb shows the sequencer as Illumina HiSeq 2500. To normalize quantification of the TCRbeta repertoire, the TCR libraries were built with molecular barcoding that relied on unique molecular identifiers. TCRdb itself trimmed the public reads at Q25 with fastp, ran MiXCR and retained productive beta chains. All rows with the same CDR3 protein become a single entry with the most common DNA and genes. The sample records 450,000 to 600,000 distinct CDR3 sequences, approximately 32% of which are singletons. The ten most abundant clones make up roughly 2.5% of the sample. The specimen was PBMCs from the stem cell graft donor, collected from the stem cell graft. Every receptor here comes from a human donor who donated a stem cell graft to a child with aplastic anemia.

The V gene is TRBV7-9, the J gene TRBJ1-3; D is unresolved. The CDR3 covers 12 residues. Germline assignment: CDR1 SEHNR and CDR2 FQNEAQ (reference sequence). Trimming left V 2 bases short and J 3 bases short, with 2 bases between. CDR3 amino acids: CASSLNGNTIYF. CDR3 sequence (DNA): TGTGCCAGCAGCTTAAATGGAAACACCATATATTTT.

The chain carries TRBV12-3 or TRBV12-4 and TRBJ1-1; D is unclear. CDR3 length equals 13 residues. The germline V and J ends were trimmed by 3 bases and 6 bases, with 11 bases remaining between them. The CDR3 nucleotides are TGTGCCAGCAGTTTTTATGTCCCACCTGAAGCTTTCTTT. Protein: CASSFYVPPEAFF.

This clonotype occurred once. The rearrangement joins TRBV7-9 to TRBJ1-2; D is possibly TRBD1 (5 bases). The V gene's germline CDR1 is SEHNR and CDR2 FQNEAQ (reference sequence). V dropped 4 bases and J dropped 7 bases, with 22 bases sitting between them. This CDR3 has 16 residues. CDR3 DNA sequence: TGTGCCAGCAGCTCCGGAGGTTCTGAGGGGTTGGGTGGCTACACCTTC. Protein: CASSSGGSEGLGGYTF.

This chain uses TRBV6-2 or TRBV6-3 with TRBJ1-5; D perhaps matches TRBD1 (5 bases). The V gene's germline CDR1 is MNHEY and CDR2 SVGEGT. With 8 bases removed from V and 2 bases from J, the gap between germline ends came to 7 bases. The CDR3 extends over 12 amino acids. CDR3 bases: TGTGCCAGCGTGACAGGCAATCAGCCCCAGCATTTT. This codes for CASVTGNQPQHF.

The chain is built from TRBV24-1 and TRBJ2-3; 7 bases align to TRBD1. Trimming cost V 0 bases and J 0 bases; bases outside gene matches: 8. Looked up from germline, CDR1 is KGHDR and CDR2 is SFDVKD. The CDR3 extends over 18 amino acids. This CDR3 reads CATSDLGSDRWSTDTQYF. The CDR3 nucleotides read TGTGCCACCAGTGATTTGGGATCGGACAGGTGGAGCACAGATACGCAGTATTTT.